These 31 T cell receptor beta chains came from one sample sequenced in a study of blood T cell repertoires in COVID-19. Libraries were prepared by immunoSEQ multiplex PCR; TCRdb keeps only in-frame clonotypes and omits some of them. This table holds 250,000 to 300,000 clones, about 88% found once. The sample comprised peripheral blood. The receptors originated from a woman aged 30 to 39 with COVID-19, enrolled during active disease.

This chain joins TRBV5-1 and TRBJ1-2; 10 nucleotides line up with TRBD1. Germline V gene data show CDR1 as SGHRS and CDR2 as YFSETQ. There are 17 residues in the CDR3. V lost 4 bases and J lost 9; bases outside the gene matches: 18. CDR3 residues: CASSRLGRGTGDKRYTF. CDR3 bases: TGCGCCAGCAGCCGTTTGGGGAGAGGGACAGGGGATAAACGCTACACCTTC.

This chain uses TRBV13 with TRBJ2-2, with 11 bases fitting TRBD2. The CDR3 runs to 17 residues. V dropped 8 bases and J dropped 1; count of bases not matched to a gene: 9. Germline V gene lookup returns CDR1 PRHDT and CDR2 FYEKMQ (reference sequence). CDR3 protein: CASSGTSGPMNTGELFF. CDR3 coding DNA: TGTGCCAGCTCGGGGACTAGCGGACCGATGAACACCGGGGAGCTGTTTTTT.

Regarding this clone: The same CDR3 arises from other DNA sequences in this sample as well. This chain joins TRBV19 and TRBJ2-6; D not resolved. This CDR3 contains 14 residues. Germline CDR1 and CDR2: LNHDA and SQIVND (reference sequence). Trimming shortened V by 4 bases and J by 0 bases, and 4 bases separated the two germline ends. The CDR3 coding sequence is TGTGCCAGTAGTAGTCGCTCTGGGGCCAACGTCCTGACTTTC. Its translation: CASSSRSGANVLTF.

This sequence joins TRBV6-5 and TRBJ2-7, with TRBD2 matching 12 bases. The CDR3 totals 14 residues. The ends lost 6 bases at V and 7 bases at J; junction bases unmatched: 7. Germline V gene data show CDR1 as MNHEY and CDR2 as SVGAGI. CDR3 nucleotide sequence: TGTGCCAGCAGAAGGACTAGCGGGGCAGGGGAGCAGTACTTC. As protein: CASRRTSGAGEQYF.

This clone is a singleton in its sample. The CDR3: CATAGQGDEQYF. Here the CDR3 DNA reads TGTGCCACCGCGGGACAGGGGGACGAGCAGTACTTC. V gene TRBV24-1 combines with J gene TRBJ2-7, with 11 bases lining up with TRBD1. V dropped 9 bases and J dropped 5; count of bases not matched to a gene: 2. The CDR3 runs 12 residues. Germline V lookup: CDR1 KGHDR, CDR2 SFDVKD.

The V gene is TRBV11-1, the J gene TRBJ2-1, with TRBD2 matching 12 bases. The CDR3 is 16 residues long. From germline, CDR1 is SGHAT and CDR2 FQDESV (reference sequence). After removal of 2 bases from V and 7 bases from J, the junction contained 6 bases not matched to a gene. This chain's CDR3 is CASSLRRLAGENEQFF. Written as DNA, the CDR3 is TGTGCCAGCAGCTTACGACGACTAGCGGGAGAGAATGAGCAGTTCTTC. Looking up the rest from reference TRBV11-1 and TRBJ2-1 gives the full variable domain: EAEVAQSPRYKITEKSQAVAFWCDPISGHATLYWYRQILGQGPELLVQFQDESVVDDSQLPKDRFSAERLKGVDSTLKIQPAELGDSAMYLCASSLRRLAGENEQFFGPGTRLTVL.

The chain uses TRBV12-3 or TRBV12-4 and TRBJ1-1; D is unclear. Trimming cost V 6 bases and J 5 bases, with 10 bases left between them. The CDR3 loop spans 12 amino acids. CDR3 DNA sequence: TGTGCCAGCAGGTCGAGAGGTACTGAAGCTTTCTTT. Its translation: CASRSRGTEAFF.

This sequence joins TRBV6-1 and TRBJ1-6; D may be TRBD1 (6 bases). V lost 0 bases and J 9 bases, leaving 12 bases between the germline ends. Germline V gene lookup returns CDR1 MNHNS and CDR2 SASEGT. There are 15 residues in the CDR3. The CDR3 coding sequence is TGTGCCAGCAGTGAAGCCCGCAGGGGAAGTTCACCCCTCCACTTT. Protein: CASSEARRGSSPLHF.

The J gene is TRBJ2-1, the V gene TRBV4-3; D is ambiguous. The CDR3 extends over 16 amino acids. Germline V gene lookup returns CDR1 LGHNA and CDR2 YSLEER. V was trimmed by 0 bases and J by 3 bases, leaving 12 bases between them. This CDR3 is CASSQDHPTYYNEQFF. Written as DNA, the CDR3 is TGCGCCAGCAGCCAAGACCACCCAACATACTACAATGAGCAGTTCTTC.

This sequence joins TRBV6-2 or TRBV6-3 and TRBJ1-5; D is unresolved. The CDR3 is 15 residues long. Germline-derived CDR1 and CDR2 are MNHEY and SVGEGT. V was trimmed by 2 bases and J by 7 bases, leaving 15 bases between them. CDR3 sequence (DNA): TGTGCCAGCAGTTACAGGTCCCGGGTGAACCAGCCCCAGCATTTT. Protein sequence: CASSYRSRVNQPQHF.

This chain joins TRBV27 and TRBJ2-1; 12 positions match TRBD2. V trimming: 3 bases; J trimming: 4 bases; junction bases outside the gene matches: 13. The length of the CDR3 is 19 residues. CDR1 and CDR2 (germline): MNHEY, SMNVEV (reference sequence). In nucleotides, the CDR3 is TGTGCCAGCAGTTTTGGACTAGCGGGACCTTACGATCTATACAATGAGCAGTTCTTC. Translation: CASSFGLAGPYDLYNEQFF.

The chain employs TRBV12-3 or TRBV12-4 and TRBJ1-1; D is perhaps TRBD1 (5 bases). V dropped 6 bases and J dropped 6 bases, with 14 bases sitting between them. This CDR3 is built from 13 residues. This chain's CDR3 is CASSPQVVAEAFF. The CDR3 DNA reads TGTGCCAGCAGCCCACAGGTTGTGGCTGAAGCTTTCTTT.

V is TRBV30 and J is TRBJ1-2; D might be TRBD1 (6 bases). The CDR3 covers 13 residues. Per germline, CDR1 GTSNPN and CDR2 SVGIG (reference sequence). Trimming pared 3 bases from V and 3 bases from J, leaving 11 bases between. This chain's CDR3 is CAWSWGRDYGYTF. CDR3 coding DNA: TGTGCCTGGAGCTGGGGGCGCGACTATGGCTACACCTTC.

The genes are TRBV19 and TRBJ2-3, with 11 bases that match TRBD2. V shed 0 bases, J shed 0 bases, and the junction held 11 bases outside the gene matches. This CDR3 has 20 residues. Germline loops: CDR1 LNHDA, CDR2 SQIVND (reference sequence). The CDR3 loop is CASSIDGTSGRALSTDTQYF. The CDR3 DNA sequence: TGTGCCAGTAGTATAGATGGCACTAGCGGGAGAGCCCTAAGCACAGATACGCAGTATTTT.

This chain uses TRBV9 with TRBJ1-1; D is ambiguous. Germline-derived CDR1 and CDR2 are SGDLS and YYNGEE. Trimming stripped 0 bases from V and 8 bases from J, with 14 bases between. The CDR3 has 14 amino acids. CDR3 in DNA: TGTGCCAGCAGCGTAGCCACGGACTCTAACGAAGCTTTCTTT. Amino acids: CASSVATDSNEAFF.

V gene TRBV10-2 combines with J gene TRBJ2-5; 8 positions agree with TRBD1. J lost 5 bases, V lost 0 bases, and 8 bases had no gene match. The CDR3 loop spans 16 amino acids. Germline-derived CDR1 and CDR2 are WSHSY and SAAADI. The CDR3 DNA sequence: TGCGCCAGCAGTGAGTCGGATGGGAGACAGGGGGAGACCCAGTACTTC. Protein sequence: CASSESDGRQGETQYF.

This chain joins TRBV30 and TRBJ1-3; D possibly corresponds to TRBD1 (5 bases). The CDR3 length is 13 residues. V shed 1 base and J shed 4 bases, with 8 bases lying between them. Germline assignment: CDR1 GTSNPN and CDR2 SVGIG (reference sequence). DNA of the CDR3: TGTGCCTGGAGTGAGGGGAACGGAAACACCATATATTTT. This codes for CAWSEGNGNTIYF.

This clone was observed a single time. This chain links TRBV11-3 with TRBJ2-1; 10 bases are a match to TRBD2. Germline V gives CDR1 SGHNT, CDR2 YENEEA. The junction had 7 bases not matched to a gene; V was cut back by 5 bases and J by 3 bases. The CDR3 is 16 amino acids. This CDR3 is CASSPRTSGSYNEQFF. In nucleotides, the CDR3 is TGTGCCAGCAGCCCCCGGACTAGCGGTAGCTACAATGAGCAGTTCTTC.

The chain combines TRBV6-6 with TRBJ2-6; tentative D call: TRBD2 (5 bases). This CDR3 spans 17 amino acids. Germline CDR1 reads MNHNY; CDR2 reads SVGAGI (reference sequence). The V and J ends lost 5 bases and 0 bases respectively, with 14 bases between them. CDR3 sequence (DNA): TGTGCCAGCAGTCCACGACTATTCTCCTCTGGGGCCAACGTCCTGACTTTC. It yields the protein CASSPRLFSSGANVLTF.

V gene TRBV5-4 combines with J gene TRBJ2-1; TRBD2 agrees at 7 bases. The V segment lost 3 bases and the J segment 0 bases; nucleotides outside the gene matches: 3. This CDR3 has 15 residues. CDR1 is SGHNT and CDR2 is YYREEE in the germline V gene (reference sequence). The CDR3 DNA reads TGTGCCAGCAGCTCAGCGGGGAACTCCTACAATGAGCAGTTCTTC. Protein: CASSSAGNSYNEQFF.

The CDR3 reads CASTPVGGGPQHF. CDR3 nucleotides: TGTGCCAGCACCCCGGTCGGAGGAGGGCCCCAGCATTTT. V usage is TRBV6-2 or TRBV6-3 and J usage is TRBJ1-5; D call uncertain. This CDR3 has 13 amino acids. CDR1 MNHEY and CDR2 SVGEGT come from the germline V gene. Trimming cost V 7 bases and J 9 bases, with 16 bases left between them.

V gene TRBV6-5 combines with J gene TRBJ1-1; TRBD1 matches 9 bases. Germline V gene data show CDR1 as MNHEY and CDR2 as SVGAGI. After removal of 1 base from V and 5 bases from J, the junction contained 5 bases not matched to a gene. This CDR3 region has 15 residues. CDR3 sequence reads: CASSYLGQGGTEAFF. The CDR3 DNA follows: TGTGCCAGCAGTTACTTGGGACAGGGAGGGACTGAAGCTTTCTTT.

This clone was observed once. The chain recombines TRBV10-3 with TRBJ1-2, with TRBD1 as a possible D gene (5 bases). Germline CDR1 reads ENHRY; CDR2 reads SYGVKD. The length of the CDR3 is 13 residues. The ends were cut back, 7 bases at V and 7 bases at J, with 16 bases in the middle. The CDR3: CAIKPGDESGYTF. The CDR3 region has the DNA TGTGCCATCAAACCGGGGGATGAAAGTGGCTACACCTTC.

As DNA, the CDR3 is TGTGCCAGCAGCTCCGGACTAGCGGGAGGTCTCTATACAGATACGCAGTATTTT. As protein: CASSSGLAGGLYTDTQYF. This sequence joins TRBV5-4 and TRBJ2-3; 14 bases line up with TRBD2. V shed 3 bases, J shed 3 bases, and the junction held 9 bases outside the gene matches. This CDR3 region has 18 residues. Per the germline V gene, CDR1 is SGHNT and CDR2 is YYREEE (reference sequence). Full variable domain (missing parts from reference TRBV5-4 and TRBJ2-3): ETGVTQSPTHLIKTRGQQVTLRCSSQSGHNTVSWYQQALGQGPQFIFQYYREEENGRGNFPPRFSGLQFPNYSSELNVNALELDDSALYLCASSSGLAGGLYTDTQYFGPGTRLTVL.

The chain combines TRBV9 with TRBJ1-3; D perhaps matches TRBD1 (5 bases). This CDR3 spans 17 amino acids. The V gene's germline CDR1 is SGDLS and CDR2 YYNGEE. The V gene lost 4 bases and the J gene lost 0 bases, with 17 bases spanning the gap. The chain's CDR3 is CASSKGGARGSGNTIYF. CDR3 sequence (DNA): TGTGCCAGCAGCAAAGGTGGGGCGAGAGGCTCTGGAAACACCATATATTTT. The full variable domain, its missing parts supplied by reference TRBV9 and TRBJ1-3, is DSGVTQTPKHLITATGQRVTLRCSPRSGDLSVYWYQQSLDQGLQFLIQYYNGEERAKGNILERFSAQQFPDLHSELNLSSLELGDSALYFCASSKGGARGSGNTIYFGEGSWLTVV.

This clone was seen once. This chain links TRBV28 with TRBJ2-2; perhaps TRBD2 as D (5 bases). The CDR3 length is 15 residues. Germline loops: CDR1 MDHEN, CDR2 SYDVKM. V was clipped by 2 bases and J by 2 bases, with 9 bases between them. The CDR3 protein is CASSLITRNTGELFF. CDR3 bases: TGTGCCAGCAGTTTAATCACTAGAAACACCGGGGAGCTGTTTTTT.

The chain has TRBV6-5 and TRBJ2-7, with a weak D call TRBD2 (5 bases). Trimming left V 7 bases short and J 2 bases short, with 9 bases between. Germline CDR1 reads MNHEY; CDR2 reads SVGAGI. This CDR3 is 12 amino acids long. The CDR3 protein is CASMDLAYEQYF. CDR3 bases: TGTGCCAGCATGGACTTAGCCTACGAGCAGTACTTC.

CDR3 amino acids: CASSQEPGQRMNTEAFF. CDR3 nucleotide sequence: TGCGCCAGCAGCCAAGAACCGGGACAGAGAATGAACACTGAAGCTTTCTTT. This chain connects TRBV4-1 to TRBJ1-1; TRBD1 aligns across 7 bases. J lost 0 bases, V lost 0 bases, and 7 bases had no gene match. Germline V CDR1 and CDR2: MGHRA, YSYEKL. The CDR3 consists of 17 residues.

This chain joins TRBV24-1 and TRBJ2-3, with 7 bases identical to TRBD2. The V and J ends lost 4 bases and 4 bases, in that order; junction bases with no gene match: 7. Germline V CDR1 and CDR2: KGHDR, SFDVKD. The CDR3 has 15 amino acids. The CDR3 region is CATSDGLDGADTQYF. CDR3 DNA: TGTGCCACCAGTGACGGACTAGATGGGGCAGATACGCAGTATTTT.

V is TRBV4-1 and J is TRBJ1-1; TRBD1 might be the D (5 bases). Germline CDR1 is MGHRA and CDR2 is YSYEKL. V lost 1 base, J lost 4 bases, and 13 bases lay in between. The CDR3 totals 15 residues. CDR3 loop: CASSQGGQGITEAFF. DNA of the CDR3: TGCGCCAGCAGCCAAGGTGGCCAGGGCATCACTGAAGCTTTCTTT.

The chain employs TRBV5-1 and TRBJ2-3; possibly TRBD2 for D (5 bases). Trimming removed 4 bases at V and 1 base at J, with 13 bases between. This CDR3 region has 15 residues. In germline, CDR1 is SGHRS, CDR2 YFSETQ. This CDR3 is CASSPLEGGTDTQYF. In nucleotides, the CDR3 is TGCGCCAGCAGCCCCCTCGAGGGAGGCACAGATACGCAGTATTTT.